The 27 T cell receptor beta chains below come from one sample, sequenced in a study of control samples from healthy donors and cancer patients. Clones were read by immunoSEQ multiplex PCR, and TCRdb kept only the in-frame ones, dropping some. The profile shows approximately 110,000 clones, approximately 90% of them singletons. Sequencing was done on a sample of blood. Receptors were obtained from a woman in her late teens or twenties in good health.

The chain joins TRBV5-5 to TRBJ2-2; D unresolved. CDR3 size: 14 residues. Per germline, CDR1 SGHKS and CDR2 YYEKEE (reference sequence). Trimming pared 5 bases from V and 0 bases from J, leaving 8 bases between. The CDR3 nucleotides read TGTGCCAGCAGACCTCTCTCGAACACCGGGGAGCTGTTTTTT. Protein sequence: CASRPLSNTGELFF.

This chain's CDR3 is CASSQVPGQPHAGSGNTIYF. CDR3 nucleotides: TGTGCCAGCAGCCAAGTCCCGGGACAGCCTCACGCTGGCTCTGGAAACACCATATATTTT. The gene calls are TRBV3-1 (or the pseudogene TRBV3-2) and TRBJ1-3; 7 positions match TRBD1. Germline loops: CDR1 LGHDT, CDR2 YNNKEL (reference sequence). The CDR3 length is 20 residues. With 1 base clipped from V and 0 bases from J, the junction kept 15 bases outside the gene matches.

The chain employs TRBV3-1 (or the pseudogene TRBV3-2) and TRBJ1-1; no reliable D call. The CDR3 has 14 amino acids. Deletions cut 1 base from V and 6 bases from J, with 12 bases between. The germline CDR1 and CDR2 sequences are LGHDT and YNNKEL (reference sequence). In nucleotides, the CDR3 is TGTGCCAGCAGCCAAGTAACGGGGTACGCTGAAGCTTTCTTT. This translates into CASSQVTGYAEAFF.

The CDR3 spells CASSVETDITGELFF. Written as DNA, the CDR3 is TGTGCCAGCAGCGTCGAGACAGACATTACCGGGGAGCTGTTTTTT. The V gene is TRBV9, the J gene TRBJ2-2, with D tentatively TRBD1 (5 bases). The CDR3 consists of 15 residues. From germline, CDR1 is SGDLS and CDR2 YYNGEE. V lost 2 bases, J lost 5 bases, and 13 bases lay in between. The whole variable domain, remainder taken from reference TRBV9 and TRBJ2-2, is DSGVTQTPKHLITATGQRVTLRCSPRSGDLSVYWYQQSLDQGLQFLIQYYNGEERAKGNILERFSAQQFPDLHSELNLSSLELGDSALYFCASSVETDITGELFFGEGSRLTVL.

The chain carries TRBV25-1 and TRBJ1-4, with TRBD1 matching 9 bases. The germline gives CDR1 MGHDK, CDR2 SYGVNS. V was clipped by 1 base and J by 8 bases; unmatched bases: 8. This CDR3 comprises 16 residues. The CDR3 here is CASSEFSGTGHEKLFF. The CDR3 DNA is TGTGCCAGCAGTGAATTCTCTGGGACAGGGCACGAAAAACTGTTTTTT. Using reference TRBV25-1 and TRBJ1-4 for the parts outside the CDR3, the full variable domain is EADIYQTPRYLVIGTGKKITLECSQTMGHDKMYWYQQDPGMELHLIHYSYGVNSTEKGDLSSESTVSRIRTEHFPLTLESARPSHTSQYLCASSEFSGTGHEKLFFGSGTQLSVL.

V usage is TRBV7-6 and J usage is TRBJ2-2; 11 bases align to TRBD1. CDR1 is SGHVS and CDR2 is FNYEAQ in the germline V gene. V shed 5 bases, J shed 7 bases, and the junction held 6 bases outside the gene matches. The CDR3 sequence is 15 residues long. Here the CDR3 reads CASSPRTGGGGELFF. CDR3 coding DNA: TGTGCCAGCAGCCCGAGGACAGGGGGCGGCGGGGAGCTGTTTTTT.

The J gene is TRBJ1-3, the V gene TRBV7-6; TRBD1 might be the D (5 bases). This CDR3 spans 16 amino acids. The germline gives CDR1 SGHVS, CDR2 FNYEAQ. V lost 5 bases to trimming and J lost 0 bases, with 14 bases between them. The CDR3 region is CASSPGQAYSGNTIYF. CDR3 DNA sequence: TGTGCCAGCAGCCCGGGGCAGGCGTACTCTGGAAACACCATATATTTT.

This clone was observed a single time. This chain joins TRBV29-1 and TRBJ2-3, with a weak D call TRBD2 (5 bases). Trimming removed 0 bases at V and 7 bases at J, with 29 bases between. CDR3 length: 19 residues. CDR1 SQVTM and CDR2 ANQGSEA come from the germline V gene. CDR3 region: CSVEEESTPPGHEGHTQYF. CDR3 nucleotides: TGCAGCGTTGAAGAAGAATCCACTCCCCCCGGTCACGAGGGCCATACGCAGTATTTT.

The gene calls are TRBV27 and TRBJ2-7; 7 bases agree with TRBD1. CDR3 length: 17 amino acids. V lost 4 bases and J lost 0; bases outside the gene matches: 12. CDR1 and CDR2 from the germline V gene are MNHEY and SMNVEV (reference sequence). This CDR3 reads CASSSRTGDTSSYEQYF. In DNA, the CDR3 is TGTGCCAGCAGTTCTCGGACAGGCGATACCTCCTCCTACGAGCAGTACTTC.

J is TRBJ2-7 and V is TRBV28, with 7 bases that match TRBD2. The germline gives CDR1 MDHEN, CDR2 SYDVKM. J was trimmed by 0 bases and V by 5 bases; bases with no gene match: 4. This CDR3 contains 14 residues. Here the CDR3 DNA reads TGTGCCAGCAGTAGGAGCGGGGCCTCCTACGAGCAGTACTTC. Amino acids: CASSRSGASYEQYF.

V usage is TRBV5-4 and J usage is TRBJ1-4; no clear D. CDR3 length: 13 residues. Trimming removed 0 bases at V and 8 bases at J, with 8 bases between. Per the germline V gene, CDR1 is SGHNT and CDR2 is YYREEE (reference sequence). As DNA, the CDR3 is TGTGCCAGCAGCTTGGCCCTGGGGGAAAAACTGTTTTTT. This translates into CASSLALGEKLFF.

The chain employs TRBV10-3 and TRBJ2-3; TRBD2 matches 14 bases. The germline gives CDR1 ENHRY, CDR2 SYGVKD. V gave up 5 bases and J gave up 1 base; unmatched junction bases: 5. The CDR3 loop spans 17 amino acids. The CDR3 nucleotides are TGTGCCATCAGTTGGATGGGACTAGCGGGGGGCACAGATACGCAGTATTTT. This gives the protein CAISWMGLAGGTDTQYF.

This rearrangement joins TRBV4-1 to TRBJ2-7, with a tentative D call TRBD1 (7 bases). V shed 5 bases and J shed 2 bases, with 19 bases lying between them. Looked up from germline, CDR1 is MGHRA and CDR2 is YSYEKL. This CDR3 is built from 16 residues. The CDR3 DNA reads TGCGCCAGCAGCTATAATGCGGGGACAGCTACCTACGAGCAGTACTTC. This encodes CASSYNAGTATYEQYF.

The chain is built from TRBV28 and TRBJ2-3; 10 bases map to TRBD1. V lost 1 base to trimming and J lost 5 bases; unmatched junction nucleotides: 3. Germline V gene sequence: CDR1 MDHEN, CDR2 SYDVKM. CDR3 length: 15 amino acids. CDR3 sequence reads: CASSLSGTGVDTQYF. The CDR3 region has the DNA TGTGCCAGCAGTTTATCTGGGACAGGGGTAGATACGCAGTATTTT. Full variable domain (missing parts from reference TRBV28 and TRBJ2-3): DVKVTQSSRYLVKRTGEKVFLECVQDMDHENMFWYRQDPGLGLRLIYFSYDVKMKEKGDIPEGYSVSREKKERFSLILESASTNQTSMYLCASSLSGTGVDTQYFGPGTRLTVL.

The J gene is TRBJ2-7, the V gene TRBV5-5; D gene uncertain. The CDR3 loop spans 12 amino acids. In germline, CDR1 is SGHKS, CDR2 YYEKEE (reference sequence). V lost 2 bases, J lost 6 bases, and 9 bases lay in between. CDR3 loop: CASSFRVGEQYF. CDR3 nucleotides: TGTGCCAGCAGCTTCCGGGTGGGCGAGCAGTACTTC.

The genes are TRBV20-1 and TRBJ2-5; weak D call: TRBD1 (5 bases). The CDR3 runs to 15 residues. V gave up 3 bases and J gave up 7 bases, with 21 bases separating them. Germline V CDR1 and CDR2: DFQATT, SNEGSKA (reference sequence). CDR3 bases: TGCAGTGCTAGTCAAGGGGTGGCAGTCACAGGGACCCAGTACTTC. Residues: CSASQGVAVTGTQYF.

This chain joins TRBV7-3 and TRBJ2-1, with 9 bases aligning to TRBD2. The CDR3 runs to 15 residues. The trim removed 4 bases at V and 8 bases at J, leaving 9 bases unmatched. CDR1 SGHTA and CDR2 FQGTGA come from the germline V gene. DNA for the CDR3: TGTGCCAGCAGCTCTGTAGCGGGGGCCGGGGATGAGCAGTTCTTC. It translates to CASSSVAGAGDEQFF. Full variable domain (outside the CDR3, taken from reference TRBV7-3 and TRBJ2-1): GAGVSQTPSNKVTEKGKYVELRCDPISGHTALYWYRQSLGQGPEFLIYFQGTGAADDSGLPNDRFFAVRPEGSVSTLKIQRTERGDSAVYLCASSSVAGAGDEQFFGPGTRLTVL.

The chain uses TRBV7-8 and TRBJ1-1; unclear D gene. Between the trimmed V and J ends, which lost 5 bases and 1 base, there was a span of 5 bases. The CDR3 length is 12 residues. Germline V gene data show CDR1 as SGHVS and CDR2 as FQNEAQ. The CDR3 DNA sequence: TGTGCCAGCAGCCCGCCGAACACTGAAGCTTTCTTT. Its protein is CASSPPNTEAFF. The entire variable domain, with the rest obtained from reference TRBV7-8 and TRBJ1-1, is as follows: GAGVSQSPRYKVAKRGQDVALRCDPISGHVSLFWYQQALGQGPEFLTYFQNEAQLDKSGLPSDRFFAERPEGSVSTLKIQRTQQEDSAVYLCASSPPNTEAFFGQGTRLTVV.

This chain joins TRBV24-1 and TRBJ1-2, with no clear D. Between the trimmed V and J ends, which lost 2 bases and 7 bases, there was a span of 4 bases. The CDR3 has 11 amino acids. Germline values: CDR1 KGHDR, CDR2 SFDVKD. CDR3 bases: TGTGCCACCAGTGATTACAGTGGCTACACCTTC. It encodes CATSDYSGYTF.

This clone has only one observation. V usage is TRBV21-1 and J usage is TRBJ1-3. TRBV21-1 has pseudogene status. This CDR3 has 18 residues. In DNA, the CDR3 is TGTGCCAACCAACCGCTGGTCTTTACCCCGCTTTCTGGAAACACCATATATTTT. Amino acid sequence: CANQPLVFTPLSGNTIYF.

DNA for the CDR3: TGCAGCGTGCTGCCGACAGGCCTGCTTGAGACCCAGTACTTC. Encoded protein: CSVLPTGLLETQYF. The genes are TRBV29-1 and TRBJ2-5; tentatively, D is TRBD1 (6 bases). CDR3 size: 14 residues. The V gene's germline CDR1 is SQVTM and CDR2 ANQGSEA. Trimming took 6 bases from V and 5 from J, leaving 19 bases between them.

The chain couples TRBV7-9 to TRBJ2-1, with D unclear. V shed 2 bases and J shed 10 bases, with 6 bases lying between them. CDR1 is SEHNR, CDR2 FQNEAQ, per germline (reference sequence). The CDR3 runs 11 residues. CDR3 residues: CASSLKQEQFF. The CDR3 DNA reads TGTGCCAGCAGCTTAAAGCAGGAGCAGTTCTTC.

The chain has TRBV13 and TRBJ2-5, with 10 bases that match TRBD2. The V segment lost 5 bases and the J segment 2 bases; nucleotides outside the gene matches: 5. This CDR3 is 15 amino acids long. Germline CDR1 is PRHDT and CDR2 is FYEKMQ (reference sequence). The CDR3 sequence is CASSIRLAGQETQYF. For the CDR3, the DNA is TGTGCCAGCAGCATTCGACTAGCGGGTCAAGAGACCCAGTACTTC.

This chain connects TRBV6-2 or TRBV6-3 to TRBJ2-1; TRBD2 might be the D (7 bases). Germline V CDR1 and CDR2: MNHEY, SVGEGT. V lost 5 bases and J lost 7, with 36 bases in between. The CDR3 runs to 21 residues. As DNA, the CDR3 is TGTGCCAGCAGTAAGTGGGGAACGGGGGGCCGGCAGATCCCGACGGGGAATGAGCAGTTCTTC. This codes for CASSKWGTGGRQIPTGNEQFF.

This clone was seen a few times. The chain uses TRBV7-2 and TRBJ1-4; D is perhaps TRBD1 (6 bases). The V end lost 6 bases, the J end lost 7 bases, and 18 bases lay between the germline ends. Looked up from germline, CDR1 is SGHTA and CDR2 is FQGNSA. The CDR3 contains 15 residues. Written as DNA, the CDR3 is TGTGCCAGCAGAACCGGGACAAGGACGGTTGAAAAACTGTTTTTT. Residues: CASRTGTRTVEKLFF.

This chain uses TRBV27 with TRBJ2-1, with 8 nucleotides matching TRBD1. This CDR3 spans 13 amino acids. V shed 3 bases, J shed 12 bases, and the junction held 7 bases outside the gene matches. Germline loops: CDR1 MNHEY, CDR2 SMNVEV (reference sequence). In nucleotides, the CDR3 is TGTGCCAGCAGTTTCAGCGGACAGGGAGGGCAGTTCTTC. This gives the protein CASSFSGQGGQFF.

CDR3 bases: TGTGCTAGTGCACCCCCCGGGCTCTATGGCTACACCTTC. Residues: CASAPPGLYGYTF. The V call is TRBV12-5, the J call TRBJ1-2; D is ambiguous. V gave up 7 bases and J gave up 4 bases, with 13 bases separating them. Germline V CDR1 and CDR2: LGHNT, FRNRAP. This CDR3 spans 13 amino acids. The full variable domain, rest sourced from reference TRBV12-5 and TRBJ1-2, is DARVTQTPRHKVTEMGQEVTMRCQPILGHNTVFWYRQTMMQGLELLAYFRNRAPLDDSGMPKDRFSAEMPDATLATLKIQPSEPRDSAVYFCASAPPGLYGYTFGSGTRLTVV.